A selection of T cell receptor beta chains follows, all from one sample in a study of CD8 T cells in ankylosing spondylitis. Each CDR3 protein gets one entry after TCRdb re-called the 5' RACE reads with MiXCR. The profile shows some 250,000 distinct CDR3 sequences, more than 20% of them singletons. The specimen sequenced was blood, either unsorted or a sorted T cell fraction (not recorded which). The receptors stem from a male donor with ankylosing spondylitis or in good health (not recorded which). Both conserved end residues are part of each CDR3. The D gene is left open where the match is weak. Only part of the rows carry a size: once, few, many, or a class if the clone is expanded.

v_call	j_call	clone_size	d_call	cdr3_nt	cdr3_aa
TRBV6-4	TRBJ2-1	many	TRBD2	TGTGCCAGCAGTCAAAGCGGGGGGGCATACAATGAGCAGTTCTTC	CASSQSGGAYNEQFF
TRBV20-1	TRBJ2-2	NA	NA	TGCAGTGCTAGAGATCCCTGGGGGGGCTTGAACACCGGGGAGCTGTTTTTT	CSARDPWGGLNTGELFF
TRBV6-1	TRBJ2-5	NA	TRBD2	TGTGCCAGCAGGCGCCCGGGACTAGCGGCGGGGACCCAGTACTTC	CASRRPGLAAGTQYF
TRBV20-1	TRBJ1-5	many	TRBD1	TGCAGTGCTAGACGGACAGGGTATCAGCCCCAGCATTTT	CSARRTGYQPQHF
TRBV3-1	TRBJ2-3	many	NA	TGTGCCAGCAGCCAAGCGGGGGGCGAGGATACGCAGTATTTT	CASSQAGGEDTQYF
TRBV20-1	TRBJ1-4	few	TRBD1	TGCAGTGCCCAATACAGGGGGATGAGGGAAAAACTGTTTTTT	CSAQYRGMREKLFF
TRBV6-1	TRBJ2-2	few	NA	TGTGCCAGCAGTATAGGACTTCTGAACACCGGGGAGCTGTTTTTT	CASSIGLLNTGELFF
TRBV29-1	TRBJ2-5	many	NA	TGCAGCGAGGGGGTCGGAGAGACCCAGTACTTC	CSEGVGETQYF
TRBV20-1	TRBJ2-4	NA	NA	TGCAGTGCTAGCCGACTACCGAAAAACATTCAGTACTTC	CSASRLPKNIQYF
TRBV9	TRBJ2-5	NA	TRBD2	TGTGCCAGCAGCGTAGGTGGACTAGCCCGCGAGACCCAGTACTTC	CASSVGGLARETQYF
TRBV15	TRBJ2-7	NA	NA	TGTGCCACCAGTTCGAGGGGTTACGAGCAGTACTTC	CATSSRGYEQYF
TRBV4-1	TRBJ2-5	few	TRBD2	TGCGCCAGCAGCCAGGGGTTAGCGGGGGGCGGAGAGACCCAGTACTTC	CASSQGLAGGGETQYF
TRBV20-1	TRBJ2-2	few	NA	TGCAGTGCTAGAGATGGGCGAGGGGGCACCGGGGAGCTGTTTTTT	CSARDGRGGTGELFF
TRBV6-1	TRBJ2-1	once	TRBD2	TGTGCCAGCAGTCTGACTAGCGAGAGCTCCTACAATGAGCAGTTCTTC	CASSLTSESSYNEQFF
TRBV20-1	TRBJ2-5	many	NA	TGCAGTGCTAGAGGTCCCACTAAAGAGACCCAGTACTTC	CSARGPTKETQYF
TRBV4-1	TRBJ2-1	NA	NA	TGCGCCAGCAGCCAAGGGCAGACAGTAGAGAAGCAGTTCTTC	CASSQGQTVEKQFF
TRBV4-2	TRBJ2-5	few	TRBD2	TGTGCCAGCAGCCCACTTAGCGGGGGGAGGGAGACCCAGTACTTC	CASSPLSGGRETQYF
TRBV7-9	TRBJ2-5	NA	NA	TGTGCCAGCAGCTTTATTGGCGGGGAAGAGACCCAGTACTTC	CASSFIGGEETQYF